Each of the 30 T cell receptor beta chains below was sequenced from the same sample in a study of shared clonotypes between healthy human individuals. Here immunoSEQ multiplex PCR was the method, and the copy in TCRdb shows in-frame clones only, minus some. The repertoire includes roughly 2,500,000 clones, roughly 93% of them detected once, and 0.36% sits in the top ten. Sequenced input: naive CD4+ T cells from PBMCs. This sample's subset: CD45RA+ positively selected. The receptor set was obtained from a man between 18 and 29 years old in good health. Some clones in this sample may be carry-over from other donors' samples.

V usage is TRBV4-1 and J usage is TRBJ2-7; TRBD2 matches at 8 bases. The CDR3 has 16 amino acids. Germline V gives CDR1 MGHRA, CDR2 YSYEKL. The junction had 10 bases not matched to a gene; V was cut back by 4 bases and J by 2 bases. The CDR3, as DNA: TGCGCCAGCAGCCGCCTCGGGGGAGCGGGAGCCTACGAGCAGTACTTC. It encodes CASSRLGGAGAYEQYF.

This clone was detected a few times. V usage is TRBV7-9 and J usage is TRBJ1-1, with 10 positions matching TRBD1. Germline V gene lookup returns CDR1 SEHNR and CDR2 FQNEAQ (reference sequence). The J segment lost 3 bases and the V segment lost 5 bases, leaving 9 bases of the junction unmatched. The CDR3 runs to 16 residues. Here the CDR3 reads CASSPKTGGEDTEAFF. CDR3 sequence (DNA): TGTGCCAGCAGCCCCAAGACAGGGGGCGAAGACACTGAAGCTTTCTTT.

J is TRBJ2-2 and V is TRBV7-2; 7 positions agree with TRBD2. CDR1 SGHTA and CDR2 FQGNSA come from the germline V gene. The CDR3 runs 15 residues. Germline trimming cut 5 bases from V and 4 bases from J; bases unmatched to any gene: 7. CDR3 in DNA: TGTGCCAGCAGCCCCTCGAGCGGGATCACCGGGGAGCTGTTTTTT. Amino acid sequence: CASSPSSGITGELFF.

The chain links TRBV11-2 to TRBJ2-1, with D unresolved. Looked up from germline, CDR1 is SGHAT and CDR2 is FQNNGV. This CDR3 has 19 amino acids. V was pared by 4 bases and J by 1 base, with 23 bases between. CDR3 amino acids: CASSSNDQEWTASYNEQFF. The DNA for the CDR3 is TGTGCCAGCAGCTCAAACGACCAAGAATGGACGGCATCCTACAATGAGCAGTTCTTC.

This clone has at least ten counts. The same CDR3 arises from other DNA sequences in this sample as well. The rearrangement joins TRBV20-1 to TRBJ1-1, with no clear D. Germline lookup yields CDR1 DFQATT and CDR2 SNEGSKA (reference sequence). Trimming took 3 bases from V and 4 from J, leaving 3 bases between them. CDR3 length: 10 residues. The CDR3 spells CSARGTEAFF. CDR3 DNA sequence: TGCAGTGCTAGGGGCACTGAAGCTTTCTTT.

About this clone: Other DNA sequences in the sample encode the same CDR3. The chain combines TRBV18 with TRBJ2-1, with no clear D. The CDR3 consists of 14 residues. V was pared by 2 bases and J by 2 bases, with 7 bases between. CDR1 is KGHSH, CDR2 LQKENI, per germline. CDR3 amino acids: CASSPGSPYNEQFF. The CDR3 coding sequence is TGTGCCAGCTCACCAGGGTCTCCCTACAATGAGCAGTTCTTC.

The CDR3 here is CASSVVADSGNTIYF. In DNA, the CDR3 is TGTGCCAGCAGCGTAGTGGCGGACTCTGGAAACACCATATATTTT. The rearrangement joins TRBV9 to TRBJ1-3; D uncertain. CDR1 SGDLS and CDR2 YYNGEE come from the germline V gene. This CDR3 contains 15 residues. Trimming shortened V by 0 bases and J by 0 bases, and 7 bases separated the two germline ends.

The genes are TRBV7-3 and TRBJ2-5, with TRBD2 matching 9 bases. Germline V gene lookup returns CDR1 SGHTA and CDR2 FQGTGA. With 2 bases clipped from V and 5 bases from J, the junction kept 6 bases outside the gene matches. The CDR3 runs 15 residues. The CDR3 coding sequence is TGTGCCAGCAGCTTACAGCGGGGGGACCTGGAGACCCAGTACTTC. The encoded protein is CASSLQRGDLETQYF.

CDR3 protein: CASSFRTPSTGELFF. The CDR3 coding sequence is TGTGCCAGCAGCTTCCGGACTCCGAGCACCGGGGAGCTGTTTTTT. The V gene is TRBV11-2, the J gene TRBJ2-2, with D possibly being TRBD2 (5 bases). The germline gives CDR1 SGHAT, CDR2 FQNNGV. Trimming left V 3 bases short and J 4 bases short, with 12 bases between. This CDR3 comprises 15 residues.

The chain employs TRBV4-1 and TRBJ2-7; tentatively, D is TRBD1 (6 bases). The V and J ends lost 1 base and 2 bases respectively, with 12 bases between them. CDR3 length: 15 amino acids. The germline gives CDR1 MGHRA, CDR2 YSYEKL. CDR3 amino acids: CASSQVGRGAYEQYF. CDR3 nucleotide sequence: TGCGCCAGCAGCCAAGTGGGCAGGGGAGCCTACGAGCAGTACTTC.

This CDR3 reads CASSPDTDSGYQPQHF. CDR3 coding DNA: TGCGCCAGCAGCCCAGACACGGACTCTGGGTATCAGCCCCAGCATTTT. This chain connects TRBV5-1 to TRBJ1-5; no reliable D call. The CDR3 is 16 amino acids. V was trimmed by 4 bases and J by 5 bases, leaving 19 bases between them. From germline, CDR1 is SGHRS and CDR2 YFSETQ. Drawing the rest from reference TRBV5-1 and TRBJ1-5, the complete variable domain is KAGVTQTPRYLIKTRGQQVTLSCSPISGHRSVSWYQQTPGQGLQFLFEYFSETQRNKGNFPGRFSGRQFSNSRSEMNVSTLELGDSALYLCASSPDTDSGYQPQHFGDGTRLSIL.

The J gene is TRBJ1-2, the V gene TRBV7-2, with D possibly TRBD1 on 6 matching bases. Looked up from germline, CDR1 is SGHTA and CDR2 is FQGNSA. This CDR3 is built from 16 residues. Trimming left V 0 bases short and J 7 bases short, with 18 bases between. CDR3 sequence: CASSLARGGAGGGYTF. CDR3 sequence (DNA): TGTGCCAGCAGCTTAGCGAGGGGGGGCGCGGGAGGTGGCTACACCTTC.

This CDR3 is CASSKTWALTGELFF. CDR3 DNA sequence: TGTGCCAGCAGCAAAACATGGGCCCTCACCGGGGAGCTGTTTTTT. The chain recombines TRBV28 with TRBJ2-2; D is undetermined. This CDR3 is built from 15 residues. Per the germline V gene, CDR1 is MDHEN and CDR2 is SYDVKM. The V end lost 6 bases, the J end lost 4 bases, and 15 bases lay between the germline ends.

J is TRBJ2-3 and V is TRBV28; D remains ambiguous. The CDR3 runs to 13 residues. The V and J ends lost 5 bases and 4 bases respectively, with 10 bases between them. The germline V gene encodes CDR1 MDHEN and CDR2 SYDVKM. CDR3 amino acids: CASSKPQADTQYF. In DNA, the CDR3 is TGTGCCAGCAGTAAGCCCCAGGCAGATACGCAGTATTTT.

The chain links TRBV19 to TRBJ1-1; TRBD1 aligns across 10 bases. The CDR3 totals 16 residues. The V segment lost 6 bases and the J segment 6 bases; nucleotides outside the gene matches: 13. From germline, CDR1 is LNHDA and CDR2 SQIVND (reference sequence). The CDR3 reads CASSYTGGQGSPEAFF. For the CDR3, the DNA is TGTGCCAGTAGCTACACCGGGGGACAGGGGAGCCCTGAAGCTTTCTTT.

V gene TRBV6-1 combines with J gene TRBJ1-2; no definite D call. V lost 3 bases, J lost 13 bases, and 15 bases lay in between. In germline, CDR1 is MNHNS, CDR2 SASEGT. The CDR3 extends over 12 amino acids. This CDR3 reads CASSDPVRLVTF. Here the CDR3 DNA reads TGTGCCAGCAGTGACCCAGTACGCCTTGTCACCTTC.

The chain is built from TRBV7-2 and TRBJ1-5; a weak D match, TRBD1 (6 bases). V was trimmed by 5 bases and J by 7 bases, leaving 15 bases between them. CDR1 SGHTA and CDR2 FQGNSA come from the germline V gene. The CDR3 contains 14 residues. The CDR3 loop is CASSGPGTFQPQHF. CDR3 bases: TGTGCCAGCAGCGGACCAGGGACATTCCAGCCCCAGCATTTT.

The rearrangement joins TRBV7-9 to TRBJ1-2, with D unresolved. Germline-derived CDR1 and CDR2 are SEHNR and FQNEAQ (reference sequence). The CDR3 has 14 residues. V was trimmed by 5 bases and J by 7 bases, leaving 17 bases between them. DNA for the CDR3: TGTGCCAGCAGCCATACAGCGGGGATGGGTGGCTACACCTTC. Residues: CASSHTAGMGGYTF.

In the case of this clone: The same CDR3 also results from other DNA sequences found in this sample. The rearrangement uses TRBV5-1 and TRBJ1-3; 7 bases line up with TRBD1. V was pared by 4 bases and J by 4 bases, with 5 bases of the junction left unmatched. Germline V gene sequence: CDR1 SGHRS, CDR2 YFSETQ. This CDR3 has 14 amino acids. Written as DNA, the CDR3 is TGCGCCAGCAGCCCGGGGACAGCAGGAAACACCATATATTTT. Translated, it gives CASSPGTAGNTIYF. The full variable domain, rest sourced from reference TRBV5-1 and TRBJ1-3, is KAGVTQTPRYLIKTRGQQVTLSCSPISGHRSVSWYQQTPGQGLQFLFEYFSETQRNKGNFPGRFSGRQFSNSRSEMNVSTLELGDSALYLCASSPGTAGNTIYFGEGSWLTVV.

This chain joins TRBV19 and TRBJ2-5, with D possibly matching TRBD2 (6 bases). CDR3 length: 14 amino acids. CDR1 and CDR2 (germline): LNHDA, SQIVND (reference sequence). V was cut by 10 bases and J by 5 bases, with 20 bases left in between. The CDR3 loop reads CATRTGGAMETQYF. CDR3 coding DNA: TGTGCCACCCGAACCGGGGGAGCCATGGAGACCCAGTACTTC.

This chain links TRBV30 with TRBJ1-4; D is ambiguous. This CDR3 contains 12 residues. Trimming removed 0 bases at V and 8 bases at J, with 7 bases between. In germline, CDR1 is GTSNPN, CDR2 SVGIG (reference sequence). The CDR3 coding sequence is TGTGCCTGGAGTGTGGTGGAGGAAAAACTGTTTTTT. This sequence encodes CAWSVVEEKLFF. The variable domain in full, with the rest retrieved from reference TRBV30 and TRBJ1-4, is SQTIHQWPATLVQPVGSPLSLECTVEGTSNPNLYWYRQAAGRGLQLLFYSVGIGQISSEVPQNLSASRPQDRQFILSSKKLLLSDSGFYLCAWSVVEEKLFFGSGTQLSVL.

The chain uses TRBV7-2 and TRBJ2-1, with TRBD2 matching over 8 bases. The junction had 9 bases not matched to a gene; V was cut back by 4 bases and J by 4 bases. Per germline, CDR1 SGHTA and CDR2 FQGNSA. The CDR3 runs 16 residues. The CDR3 sequence: CASSSRGGRSYNEQFF. The CDR3 nucleotides read TGTGCCAGCAGCTCGAGGGGCGGGAGGTCTTACAATGAGCAGTTCTTC.

The chain couples TRBV9 to TRBJ2-5; the match to TRBD2 covers 7 bases. The CDR3 is made up of 14 amino acids. V was pared by 3 bases and J by 7 bases, with 9 bases of the junction left unmatched. Germline CDR1 SGDLS, CDR2 YYNGEE. The CDR3 region has the DNA TGTGCCAGCAGCGCGGAATCTTGGGGGGGGACCCAGTACTTC. It codes for CASSAESWGGTQYF. Full variable domain (outside the CDR3, taken from reference TRBV9 and TRBJ2-5): DSGVTQTPKHLITATGQRVTLRCSPRSGDLSVYWYQQSLDQGLQFLIQYYNGEERAKGNILERFSAQQFPDLHSELNLSSLELGDSALYFCASSAESWGGTQYFGPGTRLLVL.

The table lists this clone with a count of one. The gene calls are TRBV29-1 and TRBJ2-7; D tentatively reads TRBD1 or TRBD2 (8 bases each). The CDR3 has 17 residues. The V and J ends lost 6 bases and 2 bases respectively, with 26 bases between them. Looked up from germline, CDR1 is SQVTM and CDR2 is ANQGSEA. CDR3 sequence reads: CSVQTGGLAGATYEQYF. The CDR3 DNA sequence: TGCAGCGTGCAAACAGGGGGTCTAGCGGGCGCAACCTACGAGCAGTACTTC.

The chain recombines TRBV5-1 with TRBJ1-4; unclear D gene. Germline-derived CDR1 and CDR2 are SGHRS and YFSETQ. V lost 3 bases and J lost 3, with 12 bases in between. This CDR3 is built from 15 residues. The CDR3 here is CASSSPEGANEKLFF. CDR3 in DNA: TGCGCCAGCAGCTCCCCTGAAGGAGCTAATGAAAAACTGTTTTTT.

This chain connects TRBV29-1 to TRBJ2-3; perhaps TRBD2 as D (5 bases). The ends were cut back, 7 bases at V and 2 bases at J, with 19 bases in the middle. The germline CDR1 and CDR2 sequences are SQVTM and ANQGSEA. The CDR3 spans 15 residues. The CDR3 reads CSAGTGISPTDTQYF. The CDR3 DNA reads as TGCAGCGCAGGTACCGGGATCAGCCCCACAGATACGCAGTATTTT.

This clone was observed once. The CDR3 protein is CASTPTLAANTGELFF. In DNA form, the CDR3 reads TGTGCCAGCACCCCGACACTAGCGGCTAACACCGGGGAGCTGTTTTTT. The J gene is TRBJ2-2, the V gene TRBV5-4; 8 nucleotides agree with TRBD2. Looked up from germline, CDR1 is SGHNT and CDR2 is YYREEE (reference sequence). J gave up 2 bases and V 6 bases, and 9 bases lay outside the gene matches. The CDR3 extends over 16 amino acids.

A word on this clone: The same CDR3 can be traced to other DNA sequences in this sample. The chain joins TRBV6-1 to TRBJ2-1; maybe TRBD2 (6 bases). Germline assignment: CDR1 MNHNS and CDR2 SASEGT. V was shortened by 4 bases and J by 2 bases, with 9 bases between the two germline ends. The CDR3 covers 14 residues. The CDR3, as DNA: TGTGCCAGCAGTGTTAGCGGCACCTACAATGAGCAGTTCTTC. This translates into CASSVSGTYNEQFF.

This clone was recorded only once. The chain carries TRBV28 and TRBJ1-5, with TRBD1 identical over 10 bases. Germline lookup yields CDR1 MDHEN and CDR2 SYDVKM. This CDR3 contains 18 residues. After removal of 4 bases from V and 6 bases from J, the junction contained 15 bases not matched to a gene. CDR3: CASSSPEGQGILSQPQHF. Written as DNA, the CDR3 is TGTGCCAGCAGTTCCCCTGAGGGACAGGGGATACTGAGTCAGCCCCAGCATTTT.

V gene TRBV19 combines with J gene TRBJ1-3; tentative D call: TRBD1 (6 bases). The V gene's germline CDR1 is LNHDA and CDR2 SQIVND (reference sequence). This CDR3 spans 15 amino acids. Trimming took off 3 bases at V and 0 bases at J, with 9 bases between the two ends. CDR3 amino acids: CASSIDRHSGNTIYF. In nucleotides, the CDR3 is TGTGCCAGTAGTATTGACAGGCACTCTGGAAACACCATATATTTT. The full variable domain, completed using reference TRBV19 and TRBJ1-3, is DGGITQSPKYLFRKEGQNVTLSCEQNLNHDAMYWYRQDPGQGLRLIYYSQIVNDFQKGDIAEGYSVSREKKESFPLTVTSAQKNPTAFYLCASSIDRHSGNTIYFGEGSWLTVV.